These 14 T cell receptor beta chains originate from one sample sequenced in a study of blood T cell repertoires in COVID-19. Sequenced by immunoSEQ multiplex PCR; TCRdb stores in-frame clones only, minus some. The sample has roughly 150,000 clones, roughly nine tenths seen once. The sample was peripheral blood. The receptors originated from a man aged 18 to 30 with COVID-19, enrolled during active disease.

The genes are TRBV14 and TRBJ2-4, with 16 bases matching TRBD2. CDR1 and CDR2 from the germline V gene are SGHDN and FVKESK. The length of the CDR3 is 21 residues. V was clipped by 4 bases and J by 6 bases; unmatched bases: 18. For the CDR3, the DNA is TGTGCCAGCAGCCCTGACCGGGGGACTAGCGGGAGGGCCAAGGAGAGAAACATTCAGTACTTC. Protein: CASSPDRGTSGRAKERNIQYF.

The J gene is TRBJ2-1, the V gene TRBV28, with D maybe TRBD2 (6 bases). The CDR3 loop spans 15 amino acids. Germline CDR1 is MDHEN and CDR2 is SYDVKM. The V gene lost 2 bases and the J gene lost 6 bases, with 14 bases spanning the gap. The CDR3 DNA sequence: TGTGCCAGCAGTTTAGAGGACTATCGGGCCAATGAGCAGTTCTTC. Protein product: CASSLEDYRANEQFF.

This chain joins TRBV11-2 and TRBJ1-2; D may be TRBD1 (5 bases). Germline CDR1 reads SGHAT; CDR2 reads FQNNGV. V was pared by 8 bases and J by 4 bases, with 17 bases between. The CDR3 totals 14 residues. The CDR3: CASGPGRGPYGYTF. The DNA of the CDR3 is TGTGCCAGCGGACCCGGGAGGGGACCCTATGGCTACACCTTC.

This clone has only a few counts. The CDR3: CASSPGRGSGLSYEQYF. CDR3 in DNA: TGTGCCAGCAGCCCAGGGAGGGGAAGCGGGCTCTCCTACGAGCAGTACTTC. The chain recombines TRBV5-4 with TRBJ2-7; 7 nucleotides match TRBD2. The CDR3 consists of 17 residues. CDR1 and CDR2 (germline): SGHNT, YYREEE (reference sequence). Losses at the gene ends were 4 bases for V and 0 bases for J; bases not matched to a gene: 13.

The J gene is TRBJ2-7, the V gene TRBV28, with 8 bases lining up with TRBD2. Germline assignment: CDR1 MDHEN and CDR2 SYDVKM. The CDR3 runs to 13 residues. The trim removed 7 bases at V and 3 bases at J, leaving 5 bases unmatched. Here the CDR3 DNA reads TGTGCCAGCACCCGGGGGGGTCACTACGAGCAGTACTTC. It specifies CASTRGGHYEQYF.

This rearrangement joins TRBV7-9 to TRBJ1-2, with 7 nucleotides matching TRBD1. This CDR3 is 14 amino acids long. Germline-derived CDR1 and CDR2 are SEHNR and FQNEAQ (reference sequence). V shed 2 bases and J 8 bases; nucleotides not matched to a gene: 8. This chain's CDR3 is CASSLSQGVYGYTF. DNA of the CDR3: TGTGCCAGCAGCTTATCGCAGGGGGTTTACGGCTACACCTTC.

This clone has just one count. This chain links TRBV19 with TRBJ2-1; tentatively, D is TRBD2 (6 bases). The CDR3 has 14 residues. V lost 3 bases and J 2 bases, leaving 8 bases between the germline ends. Looked up from germline, CDR1 is LNHDA and CDR2 is SQIVND (reference sequence). The CDR3, as DNA: TGTGCCAGTAGTATGCCGGGGGCCTACAATGAGCAGTTCTTC. The encoded protein is CASSMPGAYNEQFF.

CDR3 amino acids: CAWSAGTGGNQPQHF. CDR3 nucleotide sequence: TGTGCCTGGAGCGCCGGGACAGGGGGCAATCAGCCCCAGCATTTT. This sequence joins TRBV30 and TRBJ1-5; TRBD1 agrees at 10 bases. This CDR3 is built from 15 residues. Looked up from germline, CDR1 is GTSNPN and CDR2 is SVGIG (reference sequence). V gave up 3 bases and J gave up 2 bases; unmatched junction bases: 4. The whole variable domain, remainder taken from reference TRBV30 and TRBJ1-5, is SQTIHQWPATLVQPVGSPLSLECTVEGTSNPNLYWYRQAAGRGLQLLFYSVGIGQISSEVPQNLSASRPQDRQFILSSKKLLLSDSGFYLCAWSAGTGGNQPQHFGDGTRLSIL.

In its sample, this clone was seen a few times. CDR3 bases: TGTGCCACCAGCAGATGGACTAGCGTTAGGGAGAGTGAGCAGTTCTTC. Protein: CATSRWTSVRESEQFF. The chain couples TRBV15 to TRBJ2-1; 9 nucleotides line up with TRBD2. V gave up 2 bases and J gave up 9 bases; unmatched junction bases: 11. Per germline, CDR1 LNHNV and CDR2 YYDKDF (reference sequence). The CDR3 runs to 16 residues.

The chain is built from TRBV27 and TRBJ2-6; D is uncertain. Germline V CDR1 and CDR2: MNHEY, SMNVEV (reference sequence). Trimming pared 0 bases from V and 4 bases from J, leaving 13 bases between. This CDR3 has 17 amino acids. In DNA, the CDR3 is TGTGCCAGCAGTTTATCCACGCCTACTGCGGGGGCCAACGTCCTGACTTTC. This gives the protein CASSLSTPTAGANVLTF.

This chain joins TRBV11-2 and TRBJ2-7; 12 nucleotides agree with TRBD2. Germline CDR1 reads SGHAT; CDR2 reads FQNNGV. The V segment lost 4 bases and the J segment 2 bases; nucleotides outside the gene matches: 6. The CDR3 is made up of 16 amino acids. For the CDR3, the DNA is TGTGCCAGCAGCTCCCCAGGACTAGCGGGACCCTACGAGCAGTACTTC. Its translation: CASSSPGLAGPYEQYF.

This clone was detected a few times. The chain links TRBV14 to TRBJ2-1; D might be TRBD2 (6 bases). This CDR3 is built from 12 residues. Germline CDR1 reads SGHDN; CDR2 reads FVKESK. V gave up 8 bases and J gave up 6 bases, with 11 bases separating them. Here the CDR3 reads CASRGAVNEQFF. As DNA, the CDR3 is TGTGCCAGCCGCGGGGCCGTCAATGAGCAGTTCTTC.

This chain links TRBV6-1 with TRBJ1-2; tentative D call: TRBD1 (6 bases). Trimming pared 0 bases from V and 0 bases from J, leaving 8 bases between. The V gene's germline CDR1 is MNHNS and CDR2 SASEGT. The CDR3 is 15 amino acids. The CDR3, as DNA: TGTGCCAGCAGTGAAGCTCAGGGGTCTAACTATGGCTACACCTTC. Translation gives CASSEAQGSNYGYTF.

This clone showed up just once. The V gene is TRBV4-3, the J gene TRBJ2-1, with 9 nucleotides matching TRBD2. The ends lost 1 base at V and 9 bases at J; junction bases unmatched: 7. CDR1 and CDR2 from the germline V gene are LGHNA and YSLEER. CDR3 length equals 15 residues. CDR3 amino acids: CASSQGLAGRPEQFF. The CDR3 nucleotides are TGCGCCAGCAGCCAAGGGCTAGCGGGGCGGCCTGAGCAGTTCTTC.